This T cell receptor beta chain was found in a study of immune characterization of retroperitoneal liposarcoma (dated by TCRdb to 2018 to 2020). Libraries were prepared through PCR. The sequencing machine was a NextSeq 500. Clones were called with MiXCR by TCRdb after fastp trimmed the public reads at Q25, and only in-frame beta chains were retained. Identical CDR3 proteins give one entry, which carries the most common genes and DNA. This sample has about 10,000 distinct CDR3 sequences in its table, and less than 35% of those were observed once. The ten largest clones capture roughly 8% of the sample. CDR1 and CDR2 were assigned from the germline V gene as SGHVS and FNYEAQ. Spanning cysteine to phenylalanine, the CDR3 consists of 14 amino acids. Only the CDR3 part of the read is kept: 42 bases, read in frame from the first base. Ends trimmed: V by 3 bases, J by 13 bases; bases unmatched to a gene: 11.

Details on this clonotype: Its antigen is not yet known. The input lacks base qualities; no much larger clone sits a single base away.

Sequenced input: tumor tissue. This chain joins TRBV7-6 to TRBJ2-4; TRBD2 fits 8 bases in the junction. The sequence derives from a male donor with retroperitoneal liposarcoma. At the DNA level, the sequence is TGTGCCAGCAGCTTGGCGGGAGGAGGAAGGGAGCAGTACTTC. Its protein is CASSLAGGGREQYF.